Listed here are 17 T cell receptor beta chains from one sample, sequenced in a study of T cells in Graves' hyperthyroidism and ophthalmopathy. Amplified TCR beta CDR3 regions came from RNA transcripts. TCR CDR3 underwent first-round RT-PCR with the HTBI primer set. TCRdb processed the multiplex PCR reads anew with MiXCR; each CDR3 protein has one entry. The sample holds roughly 250,000 distinct CDR3 sequences, 22% seen once. Sequencing was performed on blood. These receptor sequences come from a man younger than 40 with Graves' ophthalmopathy.

This rearrangement joins TRBV6-1 to TRBJ1-5, with 8 bases lining up with TRBD1. The CDR3 sequence is 17 residues long. Germline V gives CDR1 MNHNS, CDR2 SASEGT. The junction had 13 bases not matched to a gene; V was cut back by 4 bases and J by 5 bases. The CDR3 region is CASSGIGQGLNDQPQHF. CDR3 DNA sequence: TGTGCCAGCAGTGGGATCGGACAGGGTCTTAACGATCAGCCCCAGCATTTT.

This chain joins TRBV7-2 and TRBJ2-2; D is ambiguous. The CDR3 runs 16 residues. Germline assignment: CDR1 SGHTA and CDR2 FQGNSA. Trimming pared 5 bases from V and 0 bases from J, leaving 13 bases between. The chain's CDR3 is CASSRYMAANTGELFF. The CDR3 nucleotides are TGTGCCAGCAGCCGTTACATGGCCGCGAACACCGGGGAGCTGTTTTTT.

CDR3 region: CASSWTSSGTGRNQPQHF. CDR3 nucleotides: TGTGCCAGCAGTTGGACGTCTTCCGGGACAGGCCGCAATCAGCCCCAGCATTTT. This rearrangement joins TRBV6-1 to TRBJ1-5, with 8 bases aligning to TRBD1. CDR3 length: 18 amino acids. After removal of 5 bases from V and 2 bases from J, the junction contained 14 bases not matched to a gene. The germline V gene has CDR1 MNHNS and CDR2 SASEGT.

This chain links TRBV3-1 with TRBJ2-3; no clear D gene. Trimming pared 2 bases from V and 5 bases from J, leaving 8 bases between. Germline V gene lookup returns CDR1 LGHDT and CDR2 YNNKEL (reference sequence). CDR3 length: 13 residues. The CDR3 is CASSQLGEDTQYF. CDR3 DNA: TGTGCCAGCAGCCAATTAGGTGAAGATACGCAGTATTTT.

The sample holds a few counts of this clonotype. The V gene is TRBV18, the J gene TRBJ2-2; D gene unclear. CDR3 length equals 15 residues. Germline V gene data show CDR1 as KGHSH and CDR2 as LQKENI. V lost 2 bases and J 1 base, leaving 8 bases between the germline ends. The CDR3 is CASSPRAVNTGELFF. CDR3 DNA: TGTGCCAGCTCACCAAGAGCAGTGAACACCGGGGAGCTGTTTTTT.

This clonotype was counted many times. The rearrangement uses TRBV30 and TRBJ2-7; D call uncertain. Germline-derived CDR1 and CDR2 are GTSNPN and SVGIG (reference sequence). V lost 5 bases and J 4 bases, leaving 18 bases between the germline ends. The CDR3 runs 14 residues. The CDR3 here is CAWDDPRQPYEQYF. The CDR3 DNA sequence: TGTGCCTGGGACGACCCAAGGCAGCCTTACGAGCAGTACTTC.

In regard to this clonotype: At one boundary the junction diverges from the germline segment, which might be a read error. This chain's CDR3 is CASAPGRTRYGHTF. Written as DNA, the CDR3 is TGTGCCAGCGCCCCGGGCAGGACGCGCTATGGCCACACCTTC. V usage is TRBV19 and J usage is TRBJ1-2; D gene unclear. The CDR3 is 14 residues long. Germline V gene lookup returns CDR1 LNHDA and CDR2 SQIVND (reference sequence).

A note on this clonotype: This clone may be a read error of a much larger clone one base away. The chain is built from TRBV28 and TRBJ2-7, with TRBD1 identical over 7 bases. This CDR3 is built from 13 residues. The germline V gene encodes CDR1 MDHEN and CDR2 SYDVKM. As DNA, the CDR3 is TGTGCCAGCAGTCTCGGGACAGTCTACGAGCAGCACTTC. Amino acid sequence: CASSLGTVYEQHF.

The chain recombines TRBV2 with TRBJ2-1, with 7 bases lining up with TRBD2. This CDR3 contains 15 residues. The V gene end was trimmed by 10 bases and the J gene end by 0 bases; junction bases not matched to a gene: 9. The germline V gene encodes CDR1 SNHLY and CDR2 FYNNEI. Written as DNA, the CDR3 is TGTGCCATCATGGAAGGACTAGGCTCCTACAATGAGCAGTTCTTC. Encoded protein: CAIMEGLGSYNEQFF.

This chain uses TRBV12-3 or TRBV12-4 with TRBJ2-1, with 13 bases matching TRBD2. The CDR3 length is 16 residues. V gave up 5 bases and J gave up 7 bases; unmatched junction bases: 8. The CDR3 loop is CASSTRLAGGFNEQFF. The CDR3 bases are TGTGCCAGCAGTACCCGACTAGCGGGGGGATTTAATGAGCAGTTCTTC.

The table lists this clonotype with a few counts. The chain couples TRBV20-1 to TRBJ2-1, with D possibly called TRBD1 or TRBD2 (5 bases each). This CDR3 has 15 amino acids. Germline lookup yields CDR1 DFQATT and CDR2 SNEGSKA (reference sequence). The V gene lost 5 bases and the J gene lost 5 bases, with 19 bases spanning the gap. The CDR3 coding sequence is TGCAGTGCTCACGGACCCCTGAGGGGACACAATGAGCAGTTCTTC. This sequence encodes CSAHGPLRGHNEQFF.

This clonotype has a handful of counts. The rearrangement links TRBV12-3 or TRBV12-4 to TRBJ1-5, with D maybe TRBD1 (6 bases). V was clipped by 3 bases and J by 6 bases, with 12 bases between them. This CDR3 region has 14 residues. CDR3 in DNA: TGTGCCAGCAGTTTTGGGGGCTCAAGTCAGCCCCAGCATTTT. It encodes CASSFGGSSQPQHF.

This clonotype appeared many times. The V call is TRBV20-1, the J call TRBJ2-7, with 7 bases lining up with TRBD2. The V and J ends lost 5 bases and 1 base, in that order; junction bases with no gene match: 14. Per germline, CDR1 DFQATT and CDR2 SNEGSKA (reference sequence). The CDR3 length is 16 residues. The CDR3 protein is CSAAPPTSVASYEQYF. CDR3 sequence (DNA): TGCAGTGCTGCTCCCCCAACTAGCGTCGCATCCTACGAGCAGTACTTC.

V gene TRBV7-2 combines with J gene TRBJ2-1, with TRBD2 matching over 10 bases. This CDR3 has 16 amino acids. Germline V gene data show CDR1 as SGHTA and CDR2 as FQGNSA. V gave up 3 bases and J gave up 4 bases; unmatched junction bases: 6. This chain's CDR3 is CASSFSILAGYNEQFF. The CDR3 nucleotides are TGTGCCAGCAGCTTTTCCATACTAGCGGGGTACAATGAGCAGTTCTTC. Drawing the rest from reference TRBV7-2 and TRBJ2-1, the complete variable domain is GAGVSQSPSNKVTEKGKDVELRCDPISGHTALYWYRQSLGQGLEFLIYFQGNSAPDKSGLPSDRFSAERTGGSVSTLTIQRTQQEDSAVYLCASSFSILAGYNEQFFGPGTRLTVL.

V gene TRBV28 combines with J gene TRBJ2-1; 10 bases are a match to TRBD1. After removal of 6 bases from V and 5 bases from J, the junction contained 4 bases not matched to a gene. The CDR3 extends over 14 amino acids. Per the germline V gene, CDR1 is MDHEN and CDR2 is SYDVKM. Written as DNA, the CDR3 is TGTGCCAGCAGGGGACAGGGGAGAGACAATGAGCAGTTCTTC. This sequence encodes CASRGQGRDNEQFF.

In its sample, this clonotype was seen many times. The chain employs TRBV6-1 and TRBJ2-1; tentative D call: TRBD2 (7 bases). V lost 6 bases, J lost 7 bases, and 19 bases lay in between. The CDR3 consists of 15 residues. CDR1 is MNHNS and CDR2 is SASEGT in the germline V gene. CDR3 loop: CASRRGGSGLNEQFF. Written as DNA, the CDR3 is TGTGCCAGCAGGAGGGGGGGGAGCGGGTTAAATGAGCAGTTCTTC.

There are a few counts of this clonotype. This rearrangement joins TRBV29-1 to TRBJ1-3, with D tentatively TRBD1 (6 bases). Trimming pared 0 bases from V and 2 bases from J, leaving 8 bases between. CDR3 size: 14 residues. Germline CDR1 and CDR2: SQVTM and ANQGSEA. The CDR3 reads CSVEEGTPGNTIYF. CDR3 coding DNA: TGCAGCGTTGAAGAGGGGACACCTGGAAACACCATATATTTT.